The 28 T cell receptor beta chains below were found in one sample sequenced in a study of radiation and T cells in renal cell carcinoma (dated by TCRdb to about 2020). Receptors were amplified or captured by the immunoSEQ multiplex PCR assay. TCRdb obtained this table from immuneACCESS and retained in-frame rearrangements with V and J assigned. These tables miss some clones; where compared with another copy, unresolved V genes account for less than half of the shortfall, and the remainder is unexplained. This sample holds approximately 150,000 clones; approximately 86% were observed only once. Under 20% of the sample is in the top ten clones. This specimen's time point label, interpreted: blood 4 weeks post-SBRT, at nephrectomy. According to the study, the label for this sample's treatment or condition signals: 15 Gy SBRT to primary tumor, nephrectomy 4 weeks later. Sequences were derived from blood, sampled from a patient whose treatment included radiotherapy and nephrectomy. The receptors originated from a woman aged 45 to 65 with renal cell carcinoma.

The chain has TRBV7-2 and TRBJ1-2; 7 bases are shared with TRBD1. Germline V gene data show CDR1 as SGHTA and CDR2 as FQGNSA. This CDR3 has 17 residues. The junction had 18 bases not matched to a gene; V was cut back by 5 bases and J by 6 bases. The CDR3 region has the DNA TGTGCCAGCAGCCGAACAGGGGCCTTCCGGATGGGGGATGGCTACACCTTC. Its protein is CASSRTGAFRMGDGYTF.

The CDR3 DNA follows: TGTGCCAGCAGCTTGTCTGGGTGGGGCAATCAGCCCCAGCATTTT. This translates into CASSLSGWGNQPQHF. The genes are TRBV5-6 and TRBJ1-5; D gene uncertain. CDR1 SGHDT and CDR2 YYEEEE come from the germline V gene. The ends were cut back, 1 base at V and 2 bases at J, with 10 bases in the middle. The length of the CDR3 is 15 residues. Full variable domain (rest looked up from reference TRBV5-6 and TRBJ1-5): DAGVTQSPTHLIKTRGQQVTLRCSPKSGHDTVSWYQQALGQGPQFIFQYYEEEERQRGNFPDRFSGHQFPNYSSELNVNALLLGDSALYLCASSLSGWGNQPQHFGDGTRLSIL.

Only a few counts were recorded for this clone. The chain couples TRBV27 to TRBJ1-5; a possible D gene is TRBD1 (6 bases). V lost 6 bases, J lost 3 bases, and 15 bases lay in between. Germline CDR1 is MNHEY and CDR2 is SMNVEV (reference sequence). The CDR3 loop spans 15 amino acids. CDR3 loop: CASRQGNSVNQPQHF. Here the CDR3 DNA reads TGTGCCAGCAGGCAGGGGAATTCGGTCAATCAGCCCCAGCATTTT.

The V and J genes are TRBV30 and TRBJ1-1; the D is unclear. The CDR3 spans 13 residues. Germline V gene lookup returns CDR1 GTSNPN and CDR2 SVGIG (reference sequence). V was clipped by 2 bases and J by 0 bases, with 7 bases between them. The CDR3 coding sequence is TGTGCCTGGAGTATGAGGGTGAACACTGAAGCTTTCTTT. Amino acids: CAWSMRVNTEAFF.

In this sample, this clone turned up once. This chain connects TRBV6-1 to TRBJ1-5, with 7 bases aligning to TRBD1. The CDR3 is 15 amino acids. The junction had 8 bases not matched to a gene; V was cut back by 4 bases and J by 5 bases. Germline V gene data show CDR1 as MNHNS and CDR2 as SASEGT. The CDR3 DNA follows: TGTGCCAGCAGTGGATGGCAGGGGGGGTATCAGCCCCAGCATTTT. It translates to CASSGWQGGYQPQHF.

Here the CDR3 reads CASTVHTLYEQYF. The DNA for the CDR3 is TGTGCCAGCACCGTGCACACCCTCTACGAGCAGTACTTC. This chain joins TRBV7-2 and TRBJ2-7; unclear D gene. Germline V lookup: CDR1 SGHTA, CDR2 FQGNSA. V lost 7 bases, J lost 3 bases, and 13 bases lay in between. This CDR3 region has 13 residues.

The CDR3 protein is CASSLIQVYGYTF. DNA of the CDR3: TGTGCCAGCAGCTTGATACAGGTTTATGGCTACACCTTC. V and J are TRBV5-6 and TRBJ1-2, with D perhaps TRBD1 (5 bases). Germline V CDR1 and CDR2: SGHDT, YYEEEE. The CDR3 loop spans 13 amino acids. V gave up 1 base and J gave up 5 bases, with 9 bases separating them.

The chain couples TRBV14 to TRBJ1-1, with D uncertain. Germline V CDR1 and CDR2: SGHDN, FVKESK. The CDR3 is 13 amino acids. Trimming stripped 1 base from V and 4 bases from J, with 7 bases between. The CDR3, as DNA: TGTGCCAGCAGCCAAGCCTGGGGCACTGAAGCTTTCTTT. It codes for CASSQAWGTEAFF.

V is TRBV11-2 and J is TRBJ1-2, with TRBD1 as a possible D gene (5 bases). Germline CDR1 SGHAT, CDR2 FQNNGV. The CDR3 length is 14 residues. Trimming took off 5 bases at V and 8 bases at J, with 18 bases between the two ends. In DNA form, the CDR3 reads TGTGCCAGCAGCCCGACAACCCAGGGACGGGGCTACACCTTC. This codes for CASSPTTQGRGYTF.

This rearrangement joins TRBV10-3 to TRBJ1-2; D is uncertain. Germline CDR1 reads ENHRY; CDR2 reads SYGVKD. This CDR3 region has 13 residues. Trimming took off 6 bases at V and 4 bases at J, with 12 bases between the two ends. CDR3 DNA sequence: TGTGCCATCAGCGGACGACCGGCCTATGGCTACACCTTC. Translated, it gives CAISGRPAYGYTF.

The chain carries TRBV5-5 and TRBJ1-2; 12 bases map to TRBD1. Per germline, CDR1 SGHKS and CDR2 YYEKEE (reference sequence). The CDR3 has 15 residues. Trimming removed 2 bases from V and 8 bases from J; junction bases left unmatched: 7. CDR3 coding DNA: TGTGCCAGCAGCTTCGGGACAGGGGGCGCGGAGGGCTACACCTTC. Translation: CASSFGTGGAEGYTF.

V usage is TRBV29-1 and J usage is TRBJ1-5; a weak D match, TRBD1 (5 bases). Germline V gene data show CDR1 as SQVTM and CDR2 as ANQGSEA. V was shortened by 4 bases and J by 1 base, with 8 bases between the two germline ends. CDR3 size: 13 residues. CDR3 residues: CSVGGNSNQPQHF. Here the CDR3 DNA reads TGCAGCGTTGGGGGCAACAGCAATCAGCCCCAGCATTTT.

This sequence joins TRBV19 and TRBJ1-5; D is undetermined. The CDR3 has 13 residues. Germline CDR1 reads LNHDA; CDR2 reads SQIVND (reference sequence). Between the trimmed V and J ends, which lost 6 bases and 4 bases, there was a span of 10 bases. This CDR3 reads CASRWGSNQPQHF. The CDR3 bases are TGTGCCAGTAGATGGGGAAGTAATCAGCCCCAGCATTTT.

V and J are TRBV11-2 and TRBJ2-7; unclear D gene. With 2 bases removed from V and 3 bases from J, the gap between germline ends came to 11 bases. Germline lookup yields CDR1 SGHAT and CDR2 FQNNGV. The CDR3 totals 14 residues. The CDR3 spells CASSLNIADYEQYF. The CDR3 DNA follows: TGTGCCAGCAGCTTAAATATAGCAGACTACGAGCAGTACTTC.

A few counts support this clone. J is TRBJ1-1 and V is TRBV2; 7 bases fit TRBD1. CDR1 is SNHLY and CDR2 is FYNNEI in the germline V gene. This CDR3 comprises 13 residues. V dropped 6 bases and J dropped 3; count of bases not matched to a gene: 4. CDR3 residues: CASRKDRDTEAFF. The CDR3 DNA reads as TGTGCCAGCAGAAAAGACAGGGACACTGAAGCTTTCTTT.

This sequence joins TRBV7-2 and TRBJ2-3, with D unresolved. The germline gives CDR1 SGHTA, CDR2 FQGNSA. V was trimmed by 1 base and J by 2 bases, leaving 10 bases between them. This CDR3 contains 15 residues. CDR3 nucleotide sequence: TGTGCCAGCAGCTTAGACGGGCAGTTCACAGATACGCAGTATTTT. This translates into CASSLDGQFTDTQYF.

V usage is TRBV2 and J usage is TRBJ2-3; weak D call: TRBD2 (6 bases). V lost 7 bases to trimming and J lost 6 bases, with 11 bases between them. The CDR3 is made up of 12 amino acids. CDR1 and CDR2 from the germline V gene are SNHLY and FYNNEI. The CDR3 sequence: CASIAGWDTQYF. In nucleotides, the CDR3 is TGTGCCAGCATTGCGGGGTGGGATACGCAGTATTTT.

The chain is built from TRBV18 and TRBJ1-2; 8 positions agree with TRBD1. Germline CDR1 and CDR2: KGHSH and LQKENI. The ends lost 2 bases at V and 5 bases at J; junction bases unmatched: 4. This CDR3 spans 14 amino acids. The CDR3 coding sequence is TGTGCCAGCTCACCAGGGACAGGCGGTTATGGCTACACCTTC. Amino acids: CASSPGTGGYGYTF.

The rearrangement uses TRBV7-9 and TRBJ2-5, with D perhaps TRBD1 or TRBD2 (5 bases each). Germline V gives CDR1 SEHNR, CDR2 FQNEAQ (reference sequence). The V end lost 5 bases, the J end lost 4 bases, and 17 bases lay between the germline ends. The CDR3 extends over 15 amino acids. The CDR3 DNA sequence: TGTGCCAGCAGCACATCCCTGGGACCCACAGAGACCCAGTACTTC. Translating gives CASSTSLGPTETQYF. Looking up the rest from reference TRBV7-9 and TRBJ2-5 gives the full variable domain: DTGVSQNPRHKITKRGQNVTFRCDPISEHNRLYWYRQTLGQGPEFLTYFQNEAQLEKSRLLSDRFSAERPKGSFSTLEIQRTEQGDSAMYLCASSTSLGPTETQYFGPGTRLLVL.

This chain connects TRBV7-2 to TRBJ2-7; TRBD2 agrees at 10 bases. This CDR3 has 16 residues. The germline V gene has CDR1 SGHTA and CDR2 FQGNSA. V gave up 1 base and J gave up 2 bases; unmatched junction bases: 5. The CDR3 DNA reads TGTGCCAGCAGCTTAGTTAGGACTAGCGGTCCCTACGAGCAGTACTTC. Its translation: CASSLVRTSGPYEQYF. The whole variable domain, remainder taken from reference TRBV7-2 and TRBJ2-7, is GAGVSQSPSNKVTEKGKDVELRCDPISGHTALYWYRQSLGQGLEFLIYFQGNSAPDKSGLPSDRFSAERTGGSVSTLTIQRTQQEDSAVYLCASSLVRTSGPYEQYFGPGTRLTVT.

This chain links TRBV6-1 with TRBJ1-5; no clear D gene. V lost 1 base, J lost 6 bases, and 7 bases lay in between. Germline V lookup: CDR1 MNHNS, CDR2 SASEGT. The CDR3 loop spans 13 amino acids. The CDR3 DNA reads as TGTGCCAGCAGTGAAGTTCTGGGTCAGCCCCAGCATTTT. It is translated as CASSEVLGQPQHF.

The chain links TRBV28 to TRBJ1-5; D uncertain. CDR3 length: 16 residues. V was cut by 5 bases and J by 0 bases, with 14 bases left in between. Germline values: CDR1 MDHEN, CDR2 SYDVKM. CDR3 sequence (DNA): TGTGCCAGCAGTCTCACCGGGGAGGTTAGCAATCAGCCCCAGCATTTT. Its protein is CASSLTGEVSNQPQHF.

J is TRBJ1-1 and V is TRBV29-1, with 9 bases lining up with TRBD1. The germline V gene has CDR1 SQVTM and CDR2 ANQGSEA. V shed 5 bases, J shed 5 bases, and the junction held 12 bases outside the gene matches. The CDR3 loop spans 15 amino acids. The CDR3 protein is CSVRGTGRLATEAFF. The DNA for the CDR3 is TGCAGCGTTAGGGGGACAGGGCGTCTCGCGACTGAAGCTTTCTTT.

The chain uses TRBV6-5 and TRBJ1-2; 11 bases align to TRBD1. Trimming took 7 bases from V and 8 from J; bases not matched to a gene: 9. The CDR3 is made up of 14 amino acids. The V gene's germline CDR1 is MNHEY and CDR2 SVGAGI. In DNA, the CDR3 is TGTGCCAGCACCACTGGGGGGACAGGGGGAGGCTACACCTTC. Protein: CASTTGGTGGGYTF.

This chain connects TRBV9 to TRBJ1-2; 7 bases map to TRBD1. The CDR3 runs to 18 residues. Germline assignment: CDR1 SGDLS and CDR2 YYNGEE. After removal of 3 bases from V and 4 bases from J, the junction contained 18 bases not matched to a gene. The CDR3 region is CASSANRDRELISYGYTF. The CDR3 region has the DNA TGTGCCAGCAGCGCGAACCGGGACAGAGAGCTAATATCCTATGGCTACACCTTC.

The CDR3 region is CASSLGDWGRSYEQYF. CDR3 nucleotide sequence: TGCGCCAGCAGCTTGGGGGACTGGGGAAGATCCTACGAGCAGTACTTC. The V call is TRBV5-1, the J call TRBJ2-7; the D gene is possibly TRBD2 (6 bases). The CDR3 has 16 amino acids. Trimming took off 0 bases at V and 1 base at J, with 14 bases between the two ends. Germline-derived CDR1 and CDR2 are SGHRS and YFSETQ.

The V and J genes are TRBV4-2 and TRBJ2-2; D ambiguous. Germline CDR1 and CDR2: LGHNA and YNFKEQ. V lost 0 bases, J lost 6 bases, and 5 bases lay in between. This CDR3 contains 13 residues. CDR3 sequence: CASSQDGAGELFF. Written as DNA, the CDR3 is TGTGCCAGCAGCCAAGACGGAGCCGGGGAGCTGTTTTTT.

The rearrangement uses TRBV4-3 and TRBJ2-7; D is unresolved. The V gene lost 0 bases and the J gene lost 2 bases, with 14 bases spanning the gap. This CDR3 is 16 amino acids long. Germline loops: CDR1 LGHNA, CDR2 YSLEER. The CDR3 region has the DNA TGCGCCAGCAGCCAAGATCTTGAGGACGCCCCCTACGAGCAGTACTTC. Its protein is CASSQDLEDAPYEQYF.